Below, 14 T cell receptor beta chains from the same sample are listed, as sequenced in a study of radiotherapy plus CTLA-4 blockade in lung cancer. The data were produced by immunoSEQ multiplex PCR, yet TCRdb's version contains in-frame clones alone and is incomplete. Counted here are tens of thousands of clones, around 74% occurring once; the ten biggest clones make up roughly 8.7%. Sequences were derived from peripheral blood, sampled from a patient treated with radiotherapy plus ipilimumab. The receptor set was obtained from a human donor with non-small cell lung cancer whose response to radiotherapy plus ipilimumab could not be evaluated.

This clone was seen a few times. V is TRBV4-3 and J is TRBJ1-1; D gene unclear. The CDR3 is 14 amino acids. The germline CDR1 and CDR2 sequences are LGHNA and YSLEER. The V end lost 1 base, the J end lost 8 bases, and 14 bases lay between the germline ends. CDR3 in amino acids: CASSQAPRRIEAFF. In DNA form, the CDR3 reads TGCGCCAGCAGCCAAGCCCCTAGGCGGATCGAAGCTTTCTTT.

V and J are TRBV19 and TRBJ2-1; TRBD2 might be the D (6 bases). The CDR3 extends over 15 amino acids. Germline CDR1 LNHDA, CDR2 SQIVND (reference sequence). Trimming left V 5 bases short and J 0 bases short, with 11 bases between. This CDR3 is CASSSGLGSYNEQFF. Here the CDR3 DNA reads TGTGCCAGTAGTTCGGGACTCGGCTCCTACAATGAGCAGTTCTTC.

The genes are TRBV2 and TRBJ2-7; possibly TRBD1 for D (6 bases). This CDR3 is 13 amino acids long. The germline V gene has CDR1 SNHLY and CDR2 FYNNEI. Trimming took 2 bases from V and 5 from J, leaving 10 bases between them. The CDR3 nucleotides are TGTGCCAGCAGTGAAAACAGGGTCCACGAGCAGTACTTC. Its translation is CASSENRVHEQYF.

The CDR3, as DNA: TGTGCCAGCAGCTTTGGAGGGCAGAGTGAAAAACTGTTTTTT. This translates into CASSFGGQSEKLFF. The gene calls are TRBV11-2 and TRBJ1-4; D gene uncertain. V shed 3 bases and J shed 7 bases, with 12 bases lying between them. This CDR3 region has 14 residues. Germline CDR1 reads SGHAT; CDR2 reads FQNNGV.

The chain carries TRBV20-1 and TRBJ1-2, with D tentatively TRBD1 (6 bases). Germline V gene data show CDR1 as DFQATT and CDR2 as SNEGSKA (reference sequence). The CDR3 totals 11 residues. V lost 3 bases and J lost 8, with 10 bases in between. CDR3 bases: TGCAGTGCTAGGGGGGCAGGCGGCTACACCTTC. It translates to CSARGAGGYTF.

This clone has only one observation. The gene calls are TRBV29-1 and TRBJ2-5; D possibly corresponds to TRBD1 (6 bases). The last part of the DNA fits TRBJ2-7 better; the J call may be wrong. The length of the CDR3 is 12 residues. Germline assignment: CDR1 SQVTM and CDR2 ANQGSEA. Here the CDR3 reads CSVETGSYEQYF. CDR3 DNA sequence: TGCAGCGTTGAAACAGGGAGCTACGAGCAGTACTTC.

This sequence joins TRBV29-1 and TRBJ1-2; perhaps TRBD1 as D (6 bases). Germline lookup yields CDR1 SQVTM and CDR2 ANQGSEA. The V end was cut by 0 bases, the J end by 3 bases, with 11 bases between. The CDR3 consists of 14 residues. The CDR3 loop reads CSVEEFQGYYGYTF. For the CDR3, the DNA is TGCAGCGTTGAAGAATTCCAGGGGTACTATGGCTACACCTTC.

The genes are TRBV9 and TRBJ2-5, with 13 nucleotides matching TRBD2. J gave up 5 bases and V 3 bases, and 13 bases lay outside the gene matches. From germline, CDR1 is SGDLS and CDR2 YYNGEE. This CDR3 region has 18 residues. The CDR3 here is CASSEGSLAGGLEETQYF. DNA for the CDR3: TGTGCCAGCAGCGAGGGCTCACTAGCGGGGGGGCTGGAGGAGACCCAGTACTTC.

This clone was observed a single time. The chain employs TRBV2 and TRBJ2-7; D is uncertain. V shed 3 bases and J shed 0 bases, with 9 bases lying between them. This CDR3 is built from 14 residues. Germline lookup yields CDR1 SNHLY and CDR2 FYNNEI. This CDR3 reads CASSEGTDSYEQYF. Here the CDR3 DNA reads TGTGCCAGCAGTGAGGGTACAGACTCCTACGAGCAGTACTTC.

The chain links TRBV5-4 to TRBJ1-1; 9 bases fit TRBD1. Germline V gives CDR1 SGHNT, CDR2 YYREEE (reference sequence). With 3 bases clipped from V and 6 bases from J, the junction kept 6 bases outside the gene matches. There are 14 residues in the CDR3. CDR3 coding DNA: TGTGCCAGCAGCTGGTTAACAGGGGGCCCTGAAGCTTTCTTT. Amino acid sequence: CASSWLTGGPEAFF.

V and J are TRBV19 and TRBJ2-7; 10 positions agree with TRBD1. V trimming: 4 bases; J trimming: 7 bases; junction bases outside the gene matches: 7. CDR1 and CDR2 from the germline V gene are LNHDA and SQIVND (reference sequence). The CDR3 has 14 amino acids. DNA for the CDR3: TGTGCCAGTAGTACGAGACAGGGGGCTGGTGAGCAGTACTTC. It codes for CASSTRQGAGEQYF.

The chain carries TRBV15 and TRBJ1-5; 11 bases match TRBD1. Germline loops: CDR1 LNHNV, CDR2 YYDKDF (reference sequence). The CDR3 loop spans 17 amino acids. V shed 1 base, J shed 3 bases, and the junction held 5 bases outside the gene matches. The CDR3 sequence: CATSRVGTGGFNQPQHF. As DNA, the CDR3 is TGTGCCACCAGCAGAGTAGGGACAGGGGGGTTCAATCAGCCCCAGCATTTT.

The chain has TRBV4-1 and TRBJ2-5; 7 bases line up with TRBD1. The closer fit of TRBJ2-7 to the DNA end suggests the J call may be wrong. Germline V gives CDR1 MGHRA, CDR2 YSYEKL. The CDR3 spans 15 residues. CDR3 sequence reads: CASSQASDRTYEQYF. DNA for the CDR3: TGCGCCAGCAGCCAAGCGTCGGACAGGACCTACGAGCAGTACTTC.

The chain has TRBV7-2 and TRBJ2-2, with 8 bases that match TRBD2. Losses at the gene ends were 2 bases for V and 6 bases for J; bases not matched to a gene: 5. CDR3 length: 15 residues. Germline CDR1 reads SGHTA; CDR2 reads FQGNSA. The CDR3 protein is CASSLSRGVAGELFF. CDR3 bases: TGTGCCAGCAGCTTATCGCGGGGGGTAGCCGGGGAGCTGTTTTTT.